This T cell receptor (beta chain) was sequenced during a study of blood T cell repertoires in COVID-19. Study processing details: Estimation of nucleated cell counts was performed using reference gene primer amplification. Measured with immunoSEQ multiplex PCR; TCRdb has only the in-frame clones, and not every one. V and J calls plus clone size are reproduced from that table; the DNA served to infer D and trimming. The sample lists under 200,000 clones, around 84% occurring once. The clonotype was recovered from a woman of 80 years or more with acute or convalescent COVID-19. The specimen sequenced was peripheral blood.

The CDR3 nucleotides read TGCAGCGTGCGGGGGGGTGGCGGGGAGCTGTTTTTT. This translates into CSVRGGGGELFF. The chain employs TRBV29-1 and TRBJ2-2; 9 nucleotides agree with TRBD2. With V trimmed by 6 bases and J by 7 bases, 3 bases remained unmatched. CDR1 SQVTM and CDR2 ANQGSEA come from the germline V gene. The CDR3 consists of 12 residues.